The 14 T cell receptor beta chains listed next were all sequenced from one sample in a study of T cells in Graves' hyperthyroidism and ophthalmopathy (dated 2019 in TCRdb). Library creation used multiplex PCR. The reads were generated on an Illumina HiSeq 2000. The TCR beta CDR3 regions were amplified from the RNA transcripts. For the first round of RT-PCR on the TCR CDR3, the HTBI primer set was used together with the Qiagen OneStep RT-PCR kit. TCRdb reworked the public reads: Q25 trimming with fastp, MiXCR clone assembly, productive beta chains retained. Here each entry gathers all rows of one CDR3 protein and keeps the most common genes and DNA. The sample yields 450,000 to 650,000 distinct CDR3 sequences; around 20% were counted once. 26% of the sample is in the top ten clones. The sample consisted of blood. All receptors come from a man aged 18 to 30 with Graves' hyperthyroidism.

This chain joins TRBV4-1 and TRBJ2-6; weak D call: TRBD1 (6 bases). This CDR3 has 17 amino acids. Germline V gene lookup returns CDR1 MGHRA and CDR2 YSYEKL. Trimming stripped 6 bases from V and 4 bases from J, with 19 bases between. The CDR3 is CASSQGRGTRGANVLTF. In DNA form, the CDR3 reads TGCGCCAGCAGTCAGGGCAGGGGAACCCGAGGGGCCAACGTCCTGACTTTC.

The V and J genes are TRBV6-2 or TRBV6-3 and TRBJ2-7; 11 bases map to TRBD1. The CDR3 sequence is 15 residues long. Germline V lookup: CDR1 MNHEY, CDR2 SVGEGT. V gave up 2 bases and J gave up 2 bases; unmatched junction bases: 2. CDR3 sequence reads: CASSYGDRGTYEQYF. CDR3 coding DNA: TGTGCCAGCAGTTACGGGGACAGGGGGACCTACGAGCAGTACTTC.

The chain links TRBV20-1 to TRBJ1-1; D remains ambiguous. This CDR3 has 14 amino acids. Germline loops: CDR1 DFQATT, CDR2 SNEGSKA (reference sequence). Deletions cut 5 bases from V and 0 bases from J, with 13 bases between. CDR3 bases: TGCAGTGCTGTACGTAGCGGAGTGAACACTGAAGCTTTCTTT. It codes for CSAVRSGVNTEAFF.

The V and J genes are TRBV11-2 and TRBJ2-2; 7 positions match TRBD2. This CDR3 has 16 residues. Germline lookup yields CDR1 SGHAT and CDR2 FQNNGV. With 4 bases clipped from V and 0 bases from J, the junction kept 5 bases outside the gene matches. The CDR3 sequence: CASSSLTSTNTGELFF. As DNA, the CDR3 is TGTGCCAGCAGCTCTTTGACTAGCACGAACACCGGGGAGCTGTTTTTT.

At least ten counts were recorded for this clonotype. CDR3 in DNA: TGTGCCTGGAGCGGTAGGGGGAATCAGCCCCAGCATTTT. It codes for CAWSGRGNQPQHF. J is TRBJ1-5 and V is TRBV30, with D perhaps TRBD1 (6 bases). V lost 3 bases to trimming and J lost 4 bases, with 10 bases between them. The CDR3 contains 13 residues. Germline V CDR1 and CDR2: GTSNPN, SVGIG (reference sequence).

At least ten counts were recorded for this clonotype. In DNA, the CDR3 is TGTGCCAGCAGCTCCGAACGACAGGGAGAGCAGTACTTC. It translates to CASSSERQGEQYF. The chain is built from TRBV2 and TRBJ2-7, with 7 bases fitting TRBD1. The germline V gene encodes CDR1 SNHLY and CDR2 FYNNEI. With 6 bases clipped from V and 7 bases from J, the junction kept 9 bases outside the gene matches. The CDR3 is 13 amino acids.

The J gene is TRBJ1-2, the V gene TRBV5-1, with unresolved D. The CDR3 is 16 residues long. Trimming took off 0 bases at V and 8 bases at J, with 20 bases between the two ends. In germline, CDR1 is SGHRS, CDR2 YFSETQ. As DNA, the CDR3 is TGCGCCAGCAGCTTGGGTGGCCTGTTCTTACGGGAAGGCTACACCTTC. This gives the protein CASSLGGLFLREGYTF.

This clonotype appeared many times. This rearrangement joins TRBV20-1 to TRBJ1-2; 8 bases map to TRBD1. The germline V gene encodes CDR1 DFQATT and CDR2 SNEGSKA (reference sequence). J was trimmed by 2 bases and V by 7 bases; bases with no gene match: 6. This CDR3 is built from 13 residues. The CDR3 is CSVRTGSNYGYTF. The CDR3 nucleotides read TGCAGTGTCAGGACAGGGAGCAACTATGGCTACACCTTC.

The rearrangement joins TRBV12-3 or TRBV12-4 to TRBJ2-7, with D possibly called TRBD1 or TRBD2 (5 bases each). V lost 3 bases and J lost 3, with 12 bases in between. The CDR3 consists of 14 residues. The DNA of the CDR3 is TGTGCCAGCAGTTTGGGGGACGGGAACTACGAGCAGTACTTC. Translating it yields CASSLGDGNYEQYF.

V and J are TRBV20-1 and TRBJ2-7, with 12 bases matching TRBD2. V was clipped by 3 bases and J by 1 base; unmatched bases: 7. The germline gives CDR1 DFQATT, CDR2 SNEGSKA (reference sequence). The CDR3 has 16 residues. DNA for the CDR3: TGCAGTGCTAGCCCCCTAGCGGGAGGGGATTCCTACGAGCAGTACTTC. Translated: CSASPLAGGDSYEQYF.

This clonotype was seen at least ten times. V is TRBV10-3 and J is TRBJ2-7, with D perhaps matching TRBD1 or TRBD2 (5 bases each). Germline values: CDR1 ENHRY, CDR2 SYGVKD. Trimming pared 10 bases from V and 3 bases from J, leaving 16 bases between. The CDR3 totals 13 residues. CDR3 sequence (DNA): TGTGCCACCACCGGGACGGATGTCTACGAGCAGTACTTC. As protein: CATTGTDVYEQYF.

This clonotype was seen at least ten times. The chain uses TRBV15 and TRBJ2-2; D possibly corresponds to TRBD2 (5 bases). The CDR3 runs 15 residues. Germline V lookup: CDR1 LNHNV, CDR2 YYDKDF (reference sequence). Trimming removed 0 bases at V and 7 bases at J, with 12 bases between. CDR3 nucleotides: TGTGCCACCAGCAGAGAGTCTCGGGAAGGCGGGGAGCTGTTTTTT. Translated, it gives CATSRESREGGELFF.

The chain is built from TRBV30 and TRBJ1-1; D remains ambiguous. With 0 bases removed from V and 6 bases from J, the gap between germline ends came to 14 bases. CDR1 and CDR2 from the germline V gene are GTSNPN and SVGIG (reference sequence). The CDR3 loop spans 14 amino acids. The CDR3 loop is CAWSVRQVGPEAFF. As DNA, the CDR3 is TGTGCCTGGAGTGTACGGCAGGTAGGCCCTGAAGCTTTCTTT. Full variable domain (missing parts from reference TRBV30 and TRBJ1-1): SQTIHQWPATLVQPVGSPLSLECTVEGTSNPNLYWYRQAAGRGLQLLFYSVGIGQISSEVPQNLSASRPQDRQFILSSKKLLLSDSGFYLCAWSVRQVGPEAFFGQGTRLTVV.

This clonotype was seen ten or more times. The genes are TRBV20-1 and TRBJ2-5, with unresolved D. CDR3 size: 11 residues. Germline values: CDR1 DFQATT, CDR2 SNEGSKA (reference sequence). Trimming pared 7 bases from V and 5 bases from J, leaving 11 bases between. CDR3 DNA: TGCAGTGGGCGGCTAGTGGAGACCCAGTACTTC. Translating it yields CSGRLVETQYF.